The rows below give T cell receptor beta chains drawn from one sample of a study of type 1 and type 2 diabetes patients. TCRdb re-derived calls from the multiplex PCR reads in MiXCR, one entry per CDR3 protein. The sample carries fewer than 300,000 distinct CDR3 sequences, around 50% recorded once. Specimen: peripheral blood mononuclear cells (PBMCs). The receptors come from a young man with type 2 diabetes. The CDR3 runs from the conserved cysteine through the conserved F or W. Each record gives: clone size, D gene, V gene, J gene, CDR3 protein, CDR3 DNA. The D gene is left open where the match is weak. Clone size is stated in some rows and not others, as once, few, many or a class when expanded.

>NA|NA|TRBV20-1|TRBJ1-5
CSAGRQVSNQPQHF
TGCAGTGCTGGAAGACAAGTTAGCAATCAGCCCCAGCATTTT
>NA|TRBD1|TRBV7-8|TRBJ2-7
CASSSPGTGGPQYEQYF
TGTGCCAGCAGCTCGCCTGGGACAGGGGGCCCACAATACGAGCAGTACTTC
>NA|NA|TRBV27|TRBJ1-1
CASWLLNTEAFF
TGTGCCAGTTGGCTATTGAACACTGAAGCTTTCTTT
>few|NA|TRBV12-3/TRBV12-4|TRBJ1-6
CASSVVTEGPLHF
TGTGCCAGCAGTGTGGTCACGGAGGGACCCCTCCACTTT
>NA|TRBD2|TRBV6-5|TRBJ2-2
CASSRLAGADTGELFF
TGTGCCAGCAGTAGGCTAGCGGGGGCCGACACCGGGGAGCTGTTTTTT
>few|NA|TRBV10-3|TRBJ1-5
CAIQGTNPNQPQHF
TGTGCCATTCAGGGCACTAACCCAAATCAGCCCCAGCATTTT
>NA|NA|TRBV9|TRBJ2-1
CASSGTGTIRDEQFF
TGTGCCAGCAGCGGAACCGGGACAATACGGGATGAGCAGTTCTTC
>once|NA|TRBV19|TRBJ2-7
CASNHSPSTSYEQYF
TGTGCCAGTAATCATAGTCCATCAACTTCCTACGAGCAGTACTTC
>NA|NA|TRBV12-3/TRBV12-4|TRBJ2-7
CASSHLPRVYEQYF
TGTGCCAGCAGCCACCTCCCGAGAGTTTACGAGCAGTACTTC
>many|NA|TRBV25-1|TRBJ2-5
CASSEYGGGETQYF
TGTGCCAGCAGTGAATATGGAGGCGGGGAGACCCAGTACTTC
>NA|TRBD2|TRBV7-9|TRBJ2-1
CASSRTSVFNEQFF
TGTGCCAGCAGCCGGACTAGCGTCTTTAATGAGCAGTTCTTC
>few|NA|TRBV20-1|TRBJ1-6
CSAGRGGARNSPLHF
TGCAGTGCGGGAAGAGGTGGGGCGCGTAATTCACCCCTCCACTTT
>NA|NA|TRBV28|TRBJ2-7
CASSPAFYEQYF
TGTGCCAGCAGCCCTGCCTTCTACGAGCAGTACTTC
>NA|NA|TRBV15|TRBJ1-4
CATGRDRSGGRKLFF
TGTGCCACCGGCAGAGACCGAAGTGGGGGTAGAAAACTGTTTTTT
>NA|NA|TRBV29-1|TRBJ2-6
CSVEDGGSSGANVLTF
TGCAGCGTTGAAGATGGAGGATCGTCTGGGGCCAACGTCCTGACTTTC
>few|TRBD2|TRBV10-3|TRBJ2-5
CAISESGTSGETQYF
TGTGCCATCAGTGAGTCGGGGACTAGCGGAGAGACCCAGTACTTC
>few|NA|TRBV19|TRBJ2-1
CASSIAQYNEQFF
TGTGCCAGTAGTATAGCCCAGTACAATGAGCAGTTCTTC
>few|NA|TRBV12-3/TRBV12-4|TRBJ2-3
CASSFRFPSTDTQYF
TGTGCCAGCAGTTTCCGGTTCCCTTCCACAGATACGCAGTATTTT
>many|NA|TRBV2|TRBJ1-1
CASSDSVLWVKNTEAFF
TGTGCCAGCAGTGATTCGGTCCTCTGGGTGAAGAACACTGAAGCTTTCTTT
>NA|NA|TRBV6-6|TRBJ2-7
CASSPSDRHYEQYF
TGTGCCAGCAGCCCATCGGACCGTCACTACGAGCAGTACTTC
>NA|TRBD2|TRBV7-3|TRBJ2-7
CASSLIVRSGRVRPYEQYF
TGTGCCAGCAGCTTAATTGTGAGGAGCGGGAGGGTTCGCCCCTACGAGCAGTACTTC
>NA|TRBD1|TRBV6-5|TRBJ2-7
CASSRQGEQYF
TGTGCCAGCAGCAGACAGGGGGAGCAGTACTTC
>NA|NA|TRBV14|TRBJ2-3
CASSLPPFRERESTDTQYF
TGTGCCAGCAGCCTTCCTCCTTTCCGGGAAAGAGAAAGCACAGATACGCAGTATTTT
>NA|TRBD2|TRBV27|TRBJ2-1
CASSFQLGTSGSDYNEQFF
TGTGCCAGCAGTTTCCAGTTGGGGACTAGTGGTTCCGACTACAATGAGCAGTTCTTC
>many|NA|TRBV19|TRBJ1-2
CASSMGGSSLSYYGYTF
TGTGCCAGTAGTATGGGGGGCAGCAGCCTATCTTACTATGGCTACACCTTC
>NA|NA|TRBV6-5|TRBJ2-6
CASSPLAGGANVLTF
TGTGCCAGCAGCCCTCTGGCAGGTGGGGCCAACGTCCTGACTTTC
>NA|NA|TRBV10-1|TRBJ2-2
CASSDLSEAGELFF
TGCGCCAGCAGTGACCTTTCCGAAGCCGGGGAGCTGTTTTTT
>once|NA|TRBV6-1|TRBJ2-3
CASSEVRGRRTDTQYF
TGTGCCAGCAGTGAAGTGCGAGGGAGGCGCACAGATACGCAGTATTTT
>few|NA|TRBV20-1|TRBJ2-5
CSASKGEGRETQYF
TGCAGTGCTAGTAAGGGGGAGGGTCGGGAGACCCAGTACTTC
>NA|NA|TRBV4-2|TRBJ1-2
CASSQGVMAVANYGYTF
TGTGCCAGCAGCCAAGGAGTGATGGCGGTAGCTAACTATGGCTACACCTTC
>few|NA|TRBV4-3|TRBJ1-1
CASSQDRGYEAFF
TGCGCCAGCAGCCAAGACCGCGGTTATGAAGCTTTCTTT
>NA|TRBD2|TRBV20-1|TRBJ2-1
CSARASGRRNEQFF
TGCAGTGCTAGGGCTAGCGGGAGAAGGAATGAGCAGTTCTTC
>NA|NA|TRBV28|TRBJ2-3
CASSLFRVGTDTQYF
TGTGCCAGCAGTTTATTCAGGGTGGGGACAGATACGCAGTATTTT
>few|TRBD1|TRBV19|TRBJ1-2
CASSIYSVVGQGPLNGYTF
TGTGCCAGTAGTATATATTCGGTTGTAGGACAGGGTCCGTTAAATGGCTACACCTTC
>few|TRBD1|TRBV7-6|TRBJ2-7
CASSLEGTGAYEQYF
TGTGCCAGCAGCTTGGAAGGGACAGGGGCCTACGAGCAGTACTTC
>NA|NA|TRBV7-7|TRBJ2-5
CASSRGAEETQYF
TGTGCCAGCAGCCGCGGGGCGGAAGAGACCCAGTACTTC
>few|NA|TRBV2|TRBJ1-2
CASSEAGPGGYTF
TGTGCCAGCAGTGAAGCCGGGCCGGGAGGCTACACCTTC
>few|NA|TRBV2|TRBJ2-4
CASRVGGNIQYF
TGTGCCAGCAGAGTGGGGGGAAACATTCAGTACTTC
>NA|NA|TRBV30|TRBJ2-1
CAGSRGRESYNEQFF
TGTGCCGGAAGTCGCGGCCGGGAATCATACAATGAGCAGTTCTTC
>NA|NA|TRBV29-1|TRBJ1-2
CSVEKGDYGYTF
TGCAGCGTTGAAAAGGGGGACTATGGCTACACCTTC
>many|NA|TRBV25-1|TRBJ1-2
CASSESGPGYGYTF
TGTGCCAGCAGTGAATCCGGTCCCGGCTATGGCTACACCTTC
>NA|TRBD1|TRBV6-5|TRBJ2-6
CASRTGVRSGANVLTF
TGTGCCAGCCGGACAGGGGTCCGCTCTGGGGCCAACGTCCTGACTTTC
>NA|TRBD1|TRBV20-1|TRBJ2-5
CSAGQGGETQYF
TGCAGCGCCGGACAGGGAGGAGAGACCCAGTACTTC
>NA|TRBD1|TRBV19|TRBJ1-6
CASSLGTGSSPLHF
TGTGCCAGTAGCCTTGGGACAGGGAGTTCACCCCTCCACTTT
>NA|TRBD1|TRBV27|TRBJ2-5
CASSPGTDPKTQYF
TGTGCCAGCAGTCCAGGGACAGATCCCAAGACCCAGTACTTC
>many|TRBD2|TRBV14|TRBJ2-1
CASSPLGGLAYNEQFF
TGTGCCAGCAGCCCTCTAGGCGGACTAGCATACAATGAGCAGTTCTTC
>NA|NA|TRBV10-3|TRBJ2-7
CAISESGLMYEQYF
TGTGCCATCAGTGAGTCAGGGCTAATGTACGAGCAGTACTTC
>few|TRBD1|TRBV30|TRBJ1-1
CAFDRGNTEAFF
TGTGCCTTTGACAGGGGGAACACTGAAGCTTTCTTT
>NA|NA|TRBV24-1|TRBJ2-5
CATSDLYRGETQYF
TGTGCCACCAGTGATTTGTATAGGGGAGAGACCCAGTACTTC
>once|TRBD1|TRBV2|TRBJ1-6
CASIGDRDSPLHF
TGTGCCAGCATTGGGGACAGGGACTCACCCCTCCACTTT
>NA|TRBD2|TRBV2|TRBJ2-5
CASSIYLAGGTRETQYF
TGTGCCAGCAGCATATACCTAGCGGGAGGAACAAGGGAGACCCAGTACTTC
>NA|NA|TRBV28|TRBJ1-5
CASTGDGSNQPQHF
TGTGCCAGCACAGGGGACGGGAGCAATCAGCCCCAGCATTTT
>NA|TRBD1|TRBV20-1|TRBJ2-7
CSAGTGSLSEQYF
TGCAGTGCAGGGACAGGTTCCCTTAGCGAGCAGTACTTC
>few|TRBD1|TRBV19|TRBJ1-5
CASSMAGGSNQPQHF
TGTGCCAGTAGTATGGCAGGGGGTAGCAATCAGCCCCAGCATTTT
>NA|TRBD1|TRBV6-1|TRBJ1-2
CASSGQGAGGYTF
TGTGCCAGCAGTGGCCAGGGGGCGGGAGGCTACACCTTC